A single sample gave rise to the 29 T cell receptor beta chains below, sequenced in a study of response to subunit inactivated influenza vaccine. TCRdb re-called the RT-PCR reads through MiXCR, storing one row per CDR3 protein. The top ten clones hold 9.5% to 13% of a sample with fewer than 350,000 distinct CDR3 sequences, 21% of them seen once. The input for sequencing was PBMCs from blood, taken 21 months after vaccination. All receptors derive from a man in his fifties or sixties who received an inactivated influenza vaccine.

This clonotype was recorded a few times. The chain has TRBV3-1 and TRBJ1-4, with D tentatively TRBD1 (5 bases). CDR3 length: 18 amino acids. V was cut by 0 bases and J by 7 bases, with 21 bases left in between. The germline V gene has CDR1 LGHDT and CDR2 YNNKEL (reference sequence). CDR3 in DNA: TGTGCCAGCAGCCAAGATCAAGGAGGGTACCCCAGGGTTGAAAAACTGTTTTTT. As protein: CASSQDQGGYPRVEKLFF.

This clonotype has more than one count but fewer than ten. The chain joins TRBV5-1 to TRBJ2-7, with TRBD2 identical over 10 bases. Losses at the gene ends were 4 bases for V and 6 bases for J; bases not matched to a gene: 10. Germline CDR1 reads SGHRS; CDR2 reads YFSETQ. The CDR3 contains 15 residues. The CDR3 region has the DNA TGCGCCAGCAGCCCGCCTCTAGCGGGAGTCTCCGAGCAGTACTTC. This gives the protein CASSPPLAGVSEQYF.

Many counts were recorded for this clonotype. This chain uses TRBV5-5 with TRBJ1-5, with D tentatively TRBD1 (6 bases). Germline V gene data show CDR1 as SGHKS and CDR2 as YYEKEE (reference sequence). The CDR3 runs to 15 residues. Trimming stripped 3 bases from V and 6 bases from J, with 16 bases between. CDR3 DNA sequence: TGTGCCAGCAGCTCTCAGGGGCAGTCCGCTCAGCCCCAGCATTTT. It translates to CASSSQGQSAQPQHF.

In this sample, this clonotype turned up many times. DNA for the CDR3: TGTGCCAGCAGTAACGAGGTATCCTACGAGCAGTACTTC. It specifies CASSNEVSYEQYF. This chain links TRBV6-2 or TRBV6-3 with TRBJ2-7, with unresolved D. Trimming took off 5 bases at V and 1 base at J, with 9 bases between the two ends. The CDR3 has 13 residues. Looked up from germline, CDR1 is MNHEY and CDR2 is SVGEGT.

The V call is TRBV2, the J call TRBJ2-7; 9 nucleotides match TRBD1. The CDR3 length is 11 residues. Germline-derived CDR1 and CDR2 are SNHLY and FYNNEI. Trimming cost V 11 bases and J 6 bases; bases outside gene matches: 5. The CDR3 DNA reads TGTGCCTCCGGGACAGGGCTCGAGCAGTACTTC. Amino acids: CASGTGLEQYF.

The gene calls are TRBV7-3 and TRBJ2-3; D remains ambiguous. Trimming left V 3 bases short and J 3 bases short, with 10 bases between. Germline lookup yields CDR1 SGHTA and CDR2 FQGTGA. This CDR3 region has 14 residues. Here the CDR3 reads CASSLGGKTDTQYF. The CDR3 DNA is TGTGCCAGCAGCTTGGGTGGGAAAACAGATACGCAGTATTTT.

The gene calls are TRBV2 and TRBJ2-7, with D unresolved. Between the trimmed V and J ends, which lost 6 bases and 1 base, there was a span of 7 bases. This CDR3 spans 12 amino acids. Germline CDR1 SNHLY, CDR2 FYNNEI. CDR3 nucleotide sequence: TGTGCCAGCAGGGGTTCTTCCTACGAGCAGTACTTC. It yields the protein CASRGSSYEQYF.

This clonotype was picked up a small number of times. V and J are TRBV20-1 and TRBJ2-7; D gene unclear. This CDR3 is built from 13 residues. V was cut by 1 base and J by 3 bases, with 10 bases left in between. Germline assignment: CDR1 DFQATT and CDR2 SNEGSKA (reference sequence). DNA of the CDR3: TGCAGTGCTAGAGCTGGGAAAATCTACGAGCAGTACTTC. This translates into CSARAGKIYEQYF.

This clonotype showed up just a few times. The chain couples TRBV5-1 to TRBJ1-6; D might be TRBD1 (6 bases). CDR3 length: 14 residues. Trimming removed 7 bases at V and 9 bases at J, with 17 bases between. Germline V gene sequence: CDR1 SGHRS, CDR2 YFSETQ. The CDR3 DNA follows: TGCGCCAGCGCCCTCGGGGGCGGGAGTTCACCCCTCCACTTT. Amino acid sequence: CASALGGGSSPLHF.

This clonotype was observed a few times. This chain uses TRBV7-2 with TRBJ2-3; no reliable D call. Germline V gene lookup returns CDR1 SGHTA and CDR2 FQGNSA. V was trimmed by 2 bases and J by 11 bases, leaving 11 bases between them. The CDR3 extends over 12 amino acids. The CDR3 sequence is CASSLLSSRQYF. The CDR3 coding sequence is TGTGCCAGCAGCTTATTGTCGAGCAGGCAGTATTTT.

There are a few counts of this clonotype. The chain is built from TRBV6-1 and TRBJ1-3; 8 nucleotides line up with TRBD1. CDR1 is MNHNS and CDR2 is SASEGT in the germline V gene. Trimming took 6 bases from V and 4 from J; bases not matched to a gene: 8. This CDR3 has 15 residues. The CDR3 DNA reads TGTGCCAGCAGCGCCGGGACAGGCGCCGGAAACACCATATATTTT. Translation gives CASSAGTGAGNTIYF.

This clonotype came up a few times. This CDR3 is CASSMKRNEQFF. The CDR3 DNA sequence: TGTGCCAGTAGTATGAAACGTAATGAGCAGTTCTTC. The rearrangement links TRBV19 to TRBJ2-1; no clear D gene. Germline CDR1 is LNHDA and CDR2 is SQIVND (reference sequence). This CDR3 contains 12 residues. V lost 3 bases and J 7 bases, leaving 7 bases between the germline ends.

This clonotype was picked up a small number of times. V is TRBV2 and J is TRBJ2-7, with D uncertain. V was pared by 2 bases and J by 3 bases, with 14 bases between. The CDR3 has 15 residues. Germline CDR1 SNHLY, CDR2 FYNNEI. Here the CDR3 DNA reads TGTGCCAGCAGTGAACGACTGGACCAGATCTACGAGCAGTACTTC. Its protein is CASSERLDQIYEQYF.

The chain couples TRBV6-5 to TRBJ2-7, with 11 nucleotides matching TRBD2. Germline CDR1 and CDR2: MNHEY and SVGAGI. J was trimmed by 0 bases and V by 4 bases; bases with no gene match: 5. This CDR3 is 16 amino acids long. DNA for the CDR3: TGTGCCAGCAGTTCCCGACTAGCGGGGAGCTCCTACGAGCAGTACTTC. Protein sequence: CASSSRLAGSSYEQYF.

CDR3 nucleotide sequence: TGCAGTGCTATCCCCCCCCGGGTTGCCTCCATCAATGAGCAGTTCTTC. Translation: CSAIPPRVASINEQFF. This chain uses TRBV20-1 with TRBJ2-1, with D unresolved. This CDR3 is 16 amino acids long. CDR1 is DFQATT, CDR2 SNEGSKA, per germline (reference sequence). V was shortened by 4 bases and J by 6 bases, with 22 bases between the two germline ends.

The genes are TRBV11-1 and TRBJ2-1; TRBD2 agrees at 13 bases. The CDR3 is 18 residues long. V lost 6 bases to trimming and J lost 6 bases; unmatched junction nucleotides: 14. Germline V lookup: CDR1 SGHAT, CDR2 FQDESV (reference sequence). The CDR3, as DNA: TGTGCCAGCAGTTCCACGGGAGGGACTAGCGGGATCTTCAATGAGCAGTTCTTC. Amino acids: CASSSTGGTSGIFNEQFF.

The chain recombines TRBV4-3 with TRBJ2-6; 12 bases match TRBD1. The CDR3 covers 19 residues. CDR1 is LGHNA and CDR2 is YSLEER in the germline V gene. V was clipped by 3 bases and J by 3 bases; unmatched bases: 9. CDR3 sequence reads: CASSQYPGQGAFGANVLTF. The CDR3, as DNA: TGCGCCAGCAGCCAGTATCCGGGACAGGGGGCCTTTGGGGCCAACGTCCTGACTTTC.

This clonotype was counted between two and nine times. J is TRBJ2-5 and V is TRBV7-6; the D call may be TRBD1 or TRBD2 (5 bases each). Germline CDR1 reads SGHVS; CDR2 reads FNYEAQ. Trimming left V 5 bases short and J 2 bases short, with 12 bases between. CDR3 length equals 14 residues. The CDR3 coding sequence is TGTGCCAGCAGCGGGTGGGGGACGCAAGAGACCCAGTACTTC. Its translation: CASSGWGTQETQYF.

This clonotype was detected only a few times. The chain has TRBV5-1 and TRBJ1-6, with a tentative D call TRBD1 (5 bases). V lost 4 bases, J lost 6 bases, and 23 bases lay in between. Germline lookup yields CDR1 SGHRS and CDR2 YFSETQ. This CDR3 spans 18 amino acids. CDR3 in amino acids: CASSQEGTAGRFNSPLHF. CDR3 in DNA: TGCGCCAGCAGCCAAGAAGGGACGGCGGGGAGATTTAATTCACCCCTCCACTTT.

This clonotype was detected a few times. V and J are TRBV7-8 and TRBJ2-5; no definite D call. Per germline, CDR1 SGHVS and CDR2 FQNEAQ. The CDR3 runs 14 residues. Between the trimmed V and J ends, which lost 0 bases and 0 bases, there was a span of 5 bases. This CDR3 reads CASSLAGYQETQYF. The CDR3 nucleotides are TGTGCCAGCAGCTTAGCCGGGTACCAAGAGACCCAGTACTTC.

V usage is TRBV13 and J usage is TRBJ2-7; TRBD2 matches 14 bases. J lost 0 bases, V lost 5 bases, and 21 bases had no gene match. Germline V gene sequence: CDR1 PRHDT, CDR2 FYEKMQ (reference sequence). This CDR3 region has 22 residues. The CDR3 reads CASSPRSLTIWTSGRSSYEQYF. The CDR3, as DNA: TGTGCCAGCAGCCCACGAAGCTTGACGATCTGGACTAGCGGGAGGAGCTCCTACGAGCAGTACTTC.

This clonotype occurred a few times. The gene calls are TRBV20-1 and TRBJ1-3; D is uncertain. V was clipped by 3 bases and J by 2 bases, with 11 bases between them. Germline values: CDR1 DFQATT, CDR2 SNEGSKA (reference sequence). The CDR3 is 14 amino acids. For the CDR3, the DNA is TGCAGTGCTAGCGGAAGAGGGACTGGAAACACCATATATTTT. Protein product: CSASGRGTGNTIYF.

The gene calls are TRBV20-1 and TRBJ1-2; 8 bases line up with TRBD1. Germline trimming cut 0 bases from V and 4 bases from J; bases unmatched to any gene: 4. In germline, CDR1 is DFQATT, CDR2 SNEGSKA (reference sequence). The CDR3 is made up of 14 amino acids. CDR3 loop: CSARDRGRGYGYTF. DNA of the CDR3: TGCAGTGCTAGAGACAGGGGGCGCGGCTATGGCTACACCTTC.

This clonotype showed up just a few times. The chain combines TRBV5-1 with TRBJ2-1, with TRBD1 matching over 10 bases. CDR1 is SGHRS, CDR2 YFSETQ, per germline. This CDR3 spans 15 amino acids. V trimming: 4 bases; J trimming: 6 bases; junction bases outside the gene matches: 7. CDR3 amino acids: CASSLGQGLLNEQFF. Written as DNA, the CDR3 is TGCGCCAGCAGCCTGGGACAGGGGCTACTCAATGAGCAGTTCTTC.

This clonotype has more than one count but fewer than ten. Here the CDR3 DNA reads TGCAGCGTTGAAGCTTCACAGTACAATGAGCAGTTCTTC. Residues: CSVEASQYNEQFF. The chain couples TRBV29-1 to TRBJ2-1; D uncertain. The V end was cut by 1 base, the J end by 4 bases, with 8 bases between. The germline V gene encodes CDR1 SQVTM and CDR2 ANQGSEA. This CDR3 is built from 13 residues.

This clonotype was counted only a few times. The V gene is TRBV5-1, the J gene TRBJ2-5; the D gene is possibly TRBD2 (6 bases). This CDR3 region has 14 residues. The germline V gene has CDR1 SGHRS and CDR2 YFSETQ. V shed 4 bases and J shed 1 base, with 11 bases lying between them. The CDR3 coding sequence is TGCGCCAGCAGCCTACATAGCGGCCAAGAGACCCAGTACTTC. Encoded protein: CASSLHSGQETQYF.

The chain carries TRBV14 and TRBJ2-6; D is ambiguous. V was trimmed by 5 bases and J by 0 bases, leaving 23 bases between them. The CDR3 is 20 amino acids. Germline values: CDR1 SGHDN, CDR2 FVKESK. The CDR3 loop reads CASSAVVSLGIYSGANVLTF. The CDR3 region has the DNA TGTGCCAGCAGCGCAGTCGTCAGTCTAGGAATTTACTCTGGGGCCAACGTCCTGACTTTC.

V is TRBV12-3 or TRBV12-4 and J is TRBJ2-2; D gene unclear. The CDR3 consists of 15 residues. Trimming removed 2 bases at V and 4 bases at J, with 11 bases between. The CDR3 bases are TGTGCCAGCAGTTTAAGAGCTTGGGGCACCGGGGAGCTGTTTTTT. Translated, it gives CASSLRAWGTGELFF.

The genes are TRBV7-3 and TRBJ2-1; 8 bases agree with TRBD2. Germline trimming cut 4 bases from V and 0 bases from J; bases unmatched to any gene: 5. Germline V gene lookup returns CDR1 SGHTA and CDR2 FQGTGA. The CDR3 runs to 16 residues. This CDR3 is CASSSTSGASYNEQFF. CDR3 nucleotides: TGTGCCAGCAGCTCCACTAGCGGAGCCTCCTACAATGAGCAGTTCTTC. Full variable domain (remainder filled in from reference TRBV7-3 and TRBJ2-1): GAGVSQTPSNKVTEKGKYVELRCDPISGHTALYWYRQSLGQGPEFLIYFQGTGAADDSGLPNDRFFAVRPEGSVSTLKIQRTERGDSAVYLCASSSTSGASYNEQFFGPGTRLTVL.